This T cell receptor (beta chain) appears in the sequencing data of a study of blood T cell repertoires in COVID-19. Only in-frame clones appear in the TCRdb table, and some are missing; sequencing was by immunoSEQ multiplex PCR. There are about 170,000 clones in the sample; 80% to 90% occur only once, and 2.5% to 3% lies in the top ten. The receptor was derived from a woman older than 75 with COVID-19, enrolled during active disease. Sequencing was carried out using peripheral blood.

DNA of the CDR3: TGTGCCAGTCTTTCCGGGGGACTAGCGGGAGGCCACGGGCAGTACTTC. Protein sequence: CASLSGGLAGGHGQYF. The chain joins TRBV28 to TRBJ2-7, with 15 bases aligning to TRBD2. This CDR3 spans 16 amino acids. The V segment lost 9 bases and the J segment 9 bases; nucleotides outside the gene matches: 15. Looked up from germline, CDR1 is MDHEN and CDR2 is SYDVKM.